This passage covers 23 T cell receptor beta chains from one sample sequenced in a study of neurological immune-mediated disorders. TCRdb reprocessed the 5' RACE reads via MiXCR and lists one record per CDR3 protein. Of 60,000 to 85,000 distinct CDR3 sequences detected, 5.2% appear once; the ten largest clones hold about 8%. Sequencing was done on a sample of PBMCs. The receptors stem from a man aged 18-30 years with multiple sclerosis.

This chain connects TRBV7-2 to TRBJ2-7; D could derive from TRBD1 or TRBD2 (5 bases each). There are 14 residues in the CDR3. Germline V gene sequence: CDR1 SGHTA, CDR2 FQGNSA. The germline V and J ends were trimmed by 5 bases and 3 bases, with 14 bases remaining between them. CDR3 residues: CASSTRGHIYEQYF. The CDR3 DNA follows: TGTGCCAGCAGCACCCGGGGCCACATCTACGAGCAGTACTTC.

This clonotype was detected many times. V gene TRBV7-6 combines with J gene TRBJ1-6; perhaps TRBD1 as D (6 bases). Trimming removed 5 bases at V and 4 bases at J, with 9 bases between. CDR1 is SGHVS and CDR2 is FNYEAQ in the germline V gene. The CDR3 runs 14 residues. The CDR3 region is CASSPGAYNSPLHF. The DNA of the CDR3 is TGTGCCAGCAGCCCGGGGGCTTATAATTCACCCCTCCACTTT.

This clonotype was observed a handful of times. Germline is not matched at one junction end, which may reflect a read error. CDR3 amino acids: CASSYRDNSPLNF. CDR3 bases: TGTGCCAGCAGTTACCGGGACAATTCACCCCTCAACTTT. This chain joins TRBV6-2 or TRBV6-3 and TRBJ1-6; a possible D gene is TRBD1 (6 bases). The CDR3 covers 13 residues. The V gene's germline CDR1 is MNHEY and CDR2 SVGEGT.

This clonotype showed up many times. The chain couples TRBV29-1 to TRBJ2-1; 14 bases line up with TRBD2. V shed 7 bases, J shed 1 base, and the junction held 6 bases outside the gene matches. Germline CDR1 SQVTM, CDR2 ANQGSEA. The CDR3 covers 16 residues. CDR3: CSAHRLAGGSYNEQFF. CDR3 nucleotides: TGCAGCGCCCATAGACTAGCGGGAGGGTCCTACAATGAGCAGTTCTTC.

Many counts were recorded for this clonotype. The chain carries TRBV20-1 and TRBJ1-5, with a possible D match to TRBD1 (5 bases). The germline V and J ends were trimmed by 4 bases and 7 bases, with 11 bases remaining between them. Germline values: CDR1 DFQATT, CDR2 SNEGSKA (reference sequence). This CDR3 spans 12 amino acids. Here the CDR3 reads CSAKRGLQPQHF. CDR3 sequence (DNA): TGCAGTGCTAAAAGGGGTTTGCAGCCCCAGCATTTT.

This clonotype was seen many times. The J gene is TRBJ2-4, the V gene TRBV25-1; the D gene is possibly TRBD2 (6 bases). CDR1 and CDR2 from the germline V gene are MGHDK and SYGVNS. V gave up 2 bases and J gave up 9 bases, with 14 bases separating them. The length of the CDR3 is 14 residues. CDR3 DNA: TGTGCCAGCAGTGAAGTCGGAGGGATGGGCATTCAGTACTTC. Translated, it gives CASSEVGGMGIQYF.

The sample holds many counts of this clonotype. The chain recombines TRBV5-1 with TRBJ2-7; weak D call: TRBD1 (5 bases). Germline V CDR1 and CDR2: SGHRS, YFSETQ. The CDR3 runs to 14 residues. V was trimmed by 4 bases and J by 5 bases, leaving 16 bases between them. CDR3 loop: CASSPDKLRNEQYF. In DNA, the CDR3 is TGCGCCAGCAGCCCGGACAAGCTTAGGAACGAGCAGTACTTC.

This clonotype was seen a handful of times. At one end the junction does not follow the germline gene, possibly because of a read error. This chain links TRBV20-1 with TRBJ1-5; D possibly corresponds to TRBD1 (6 bases). Germline V gene lookup returns CDR1 DFQATT and CDR2 SNEGSKA (reference sequence). This CDR3 contains 15 residues. The CDR3 DNA is TGCAGTGCCGGGAGAGGAGTTGGGCCCGGACAGCCCCAGAATTTT. Its protein product is CSAGRGVGPGQPQNF.

This clonotype was counted at least ten times. DNA of the CDR3: TGCAGTGCTAGAGATCGCGGGACAGGGGTTTATAGCAATCAGCCCCAGCATTTT. Amino acids: CSARDRGTGVYSNQPQHF. V and J are TRBV20-1 and TRBJ1-5, with 10 bases fitting TRBD1. V was pared by 0 bases and J by 0 bases, with 8 bases of the junction left unmatched. The CDR3 totals 18 residues. Germline V lookup: CDR1 DFQATT, CDR2 SNEGSKA (reference sequence).

In this sample, this clonotype turned up many times. The chain couples TRBV7-6 to TRBJ1-5; D gene unclear. V shed 1 base and J shed 4 bases, with 8 bases lying between them. The germline CDR1 and CDR2 sequences are SGHVS and FNYEAQ. CDR3 size: 14 residues. CDR3 coding DNA: TGTGCCAGCAGCTTAGGTCCGGGGAATCAGCCCCAGCATTTT. Protein product: CASSLGPGNQPQHF. Full variable domain (rest looked up from reference TRBV7-6 and TRBJ1-5): GAGVSQSPRYKVTKRGQDVALRCDPISGHVSLYWYRQALGQGPEFLTYFNYEAQQDKSGLPNDRFSAERPEGSISTLTIQRTEQRDSAMYRCASSLGPGNQPQHFGDGTRLSIL.

This clonotype appeared many times. This chain links TRBV6-1 with TRBJ2-1, with 8 nucleotides matching TRBD2. V lost 2 bases and J lost 4; bases outside the gene matches: 4. In germline, CDR1 is MNHNS, CDR2 SASEGT. CDR3 size: 15 residues. The CDR3 reads CASSESSGGYNEQFF. DNA of the CDR3: TGTGCCAGCAGTGAATCCAGCGGGGGATACAATGAGCAGTTCTTC.

This clonotype was counted ten times or more. The J gene is TRBJ2-5, the V gene TRBV9; D unresolved. Looked up from germline, CDR1 is SGDLS and CDR2 is YYNGEE. V was shortened by 0 bases and J by 4 bases, with 1 base between the two germline ends. This CDR3 spans 11 amino acids. The chain's CDR3 is CASSVAETQYF. For the CDR3, the DNA is TGTGCCAGCAGCGTAGCAGAGACCCAGTACTTC. Filled out from reference TRBV9 and TRBJ2-5, the complete variable domain reads DSGVTQTPKHLITATGQRVTLRCSPRSGDLSVYWYQQSLDQGLQFLIQYYNGEERAKGNILERFSAQQFPDLHSELNLSSLELGDSALYFCASSVAETQYFGPGTRLLVL.

This clonotype has just one count. A much bigger clone sits one base away, suggesting this may be a read error. In DNA, the CDR3 is TGCAGTGCTTCGGACGAAACCGGGACAGTAAGTCAGCCCCAGAATTTT. Translated, it gives CSASDETGTVSQPQNF. The chain links TRBV20-1 to TRBJ1-5, with 7 bases lining up with TRBD1. The CDR3 has 16 residues. Germline CDR1 and CDR2: DFQATT and SNEGSKA (reference sequence).

In its sample, this clonotype was seen a few times. The V gene is TRBV24-1, the J gene TRBJ2-7; no clear D gene. The V and J ends lost 1 base and 3 bases respectively, with 6 bases between them. CDR3 size: 13 residues. Germline-derived CDR1 and CDR2 are KGHDR and SFDVKD. The CDR3, as DNA: TGTGCCACCAGTGATTTCGGAAGCTACGAGCAGTACTTC. Protein sequence: CATSDFGSYEQYF.

The sample holds many counts of this clonotype. V usage is TRBV10-3 and J usage is TRBJ1-3; 8 nucleotides agree with TRBD1. There are 16 residues in the CDR3. The V gene end was trimmed by 3 bases and the J gene end by 8 bases; junction bases not matched to a gene: 12. Germline loops: CDR1 ENHRY, CDR2 SYGVKD. The CDR3 loop is CAISDTRTGSGDTIYF. CDR3 DNA: TGTGCCATCAGTGACACACGGACAGGGTCAGGGGACACCATATATTTT.

This clonotype has only a few counts. This chain links TRBV28 with TRBJ1-5; perhaps TRBD1 as D (6 bases). V shed 7 bases and J shed 15 bases, with 16 bases lying between them. Germline V gene sequence: CDR1 MDHEN, CDR2 SYDVKM. CDR3 length equals 11 residues. Here the CDR3 DNA reads TGTGCCAGCACCGAGGGGGAAAGTCCGCATTTT. Amino acid sequence: CASTEGESPHF.

About this clonotype itself: This clone may be a read error of a much larger clone one base away. The chain recombines TRBV11-2 with TRBJ1-5; D not certain. The CDR3 spans 14 residues. Germline loops: CDR1 SGHAT, CDR2 FQNNGV. The CDR3 DNA sequence: TGTGCCAGCAGCTTAGATTATAGCAATCAGCCCCAGAATTTT. This sequence encodes CASSLDYSNQPQNF.

The table lists this clonotype with many counts. The chain is built from TRBV4-2 and TRBJ2-1, with TRBD2 matching over 14 bases. The V gene's germline CDR1 is LGHNA and CDR2 YNFKEQ. V gave up 0 bases and J gave up 15 bases; unmatched junction bases: 7. The CDR3 loop spans 15 amino acids. The CDR3 DNA follows: TGTGCCAGCAGCCAAGAGACTAGCGGGAGGGCCGGGAGGTTCTTC. This codes for CASSQETSGRAGRFF.

This clonotype was observed at least ten times. This may be a read error, as it is one base from a much larger clone. The chain joins TRBV4-2 to TRBJ2-1; D perhaps matches TRBD2 (5 bases). CDR1 LGHNA and CDR2 YNFKEQ come from the germline V gene. Trimming stripped 2 bases from V and 5 bases from J, with 7 bases between. The CDR3 spans 13 residues. The CDR3 nucleotides are TGTGCCAGCAGCCAAACACTAGACAATGAGCAGTTCTTC. This codes for CASSQTLDNEQFF.

This clonotype has at least ten counts. The V and J genes are TRBV4-3 and TRBJ2-2; D is unclear. The V end lost 6 bases, the J end lost 8 bases, and 7 bases lay between the germline ends. CDR1 and CDR2 from the germline V gene are LGHNA and YSLEER. The CDR3 spans 11 residues. Here the CDR3 reads CASRSAGELFF. The CDR3 nucleotides read TGCGCCAGCAGATCGGCGGGGGAGCTGTTTTTT.

This clonotype was observed a handful of times. This chain joins TRBV20-1 and TRBJ2-7, with D perhaps TRBD1 (5 bases). Trimming took off 5 bases at V and 4 bases at J, with 15 bases between the two ends. The CDR3 extends over 13 amino acids. Germline CDR1 reads DFQATT; CDR2 reads SNEGSKA (reference sequence). CDR3 protein: CSAARKRGYEQYF. CDR3 bases: TGCAGTGCTGCCCGTAAAAGGGGATACGAGCAGTACTTC.

Regarding this clonotype: A much larger clonotype is one base distant, so this may be a read error. The CDR3, as DNA: TGCGCCAGCAGCTTGATGGGAAGAGAGCAGTACTTC. It is translated as CASSLMGREQYF. The chain links TRBV5-1 to TRBJ2-7; D gene ambiguous. V lost 1 base to trimming and J lost 7 bases, with 9 bases between them. The length of the CDR3 is 12 residues. Germline V gives CDR1 SGHRS, CDR2 YFSETQ.

This clonotype was seen ten or more times. CDR3 sequence (DNA): TGTGCCAGCAGCCAAACCGGGACCAGCAATCAGCCCCAGCATTTT. This encodes CASSQTGTSNQPQHF. This chain uses TRBV3-1 with TRBJ1-5, with D perhaps matching TRBD1 (5 bases). The V end was cut by 2 bases, the J end by 1 base, with 9 bases between. The CDR3 has 15 amino acids. Germline V gene sequence: CDR1 LGHDT, CDR2 YNNKEL (reference sequence).